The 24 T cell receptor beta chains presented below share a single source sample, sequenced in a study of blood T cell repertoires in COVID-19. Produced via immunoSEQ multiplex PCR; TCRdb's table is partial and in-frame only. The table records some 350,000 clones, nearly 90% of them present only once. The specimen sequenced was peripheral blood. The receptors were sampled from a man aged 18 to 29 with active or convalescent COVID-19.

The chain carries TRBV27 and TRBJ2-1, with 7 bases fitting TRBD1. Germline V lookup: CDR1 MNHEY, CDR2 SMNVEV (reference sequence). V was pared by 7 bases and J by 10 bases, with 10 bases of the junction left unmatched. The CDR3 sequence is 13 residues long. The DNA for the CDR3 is TGTGCCAGCACCCAACTAGGGGGCGGGGAGCAGTTCTTC. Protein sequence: CASTQLGGGEQFF.

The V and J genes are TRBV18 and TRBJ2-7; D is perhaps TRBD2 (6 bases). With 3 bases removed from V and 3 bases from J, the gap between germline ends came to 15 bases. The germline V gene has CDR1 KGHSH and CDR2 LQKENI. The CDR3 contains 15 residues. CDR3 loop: CASSPSEGLYYEQYF. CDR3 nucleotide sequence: TGTGCCAGCTCACCCTCGGAGGGGCTCTACTACGAGCAGTACTTC. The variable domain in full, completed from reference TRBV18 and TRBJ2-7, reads NAGVMQNPRHLVRRRGQEARLRCSPMKGHSHVYWYRQLPEEGLKFMVYLQKENIIDESGMPKERFSAEFPKEGPSILRIQQVVRGDSAAYFCASSPSEGLYYEQYFGPGTRLTVT.

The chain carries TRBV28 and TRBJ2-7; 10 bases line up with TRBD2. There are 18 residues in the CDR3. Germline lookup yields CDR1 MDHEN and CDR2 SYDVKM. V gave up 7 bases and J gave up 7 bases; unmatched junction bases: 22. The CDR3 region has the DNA TGTGCCAGCACGAGACAGGGTGCGAGCGGGAGGGCCTCGGGGGAGCAGTACTTC. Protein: CASTRQGASGRASGEQYF.

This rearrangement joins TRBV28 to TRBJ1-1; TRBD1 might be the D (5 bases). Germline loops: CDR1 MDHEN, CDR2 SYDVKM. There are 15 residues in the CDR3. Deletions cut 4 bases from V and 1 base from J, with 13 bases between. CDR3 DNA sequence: TGTGCCAGCAGTTCCCGCGGGGGGTCGAACACTGAAGCTTTCTTT. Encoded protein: CASSSRGGSNTEAFF.

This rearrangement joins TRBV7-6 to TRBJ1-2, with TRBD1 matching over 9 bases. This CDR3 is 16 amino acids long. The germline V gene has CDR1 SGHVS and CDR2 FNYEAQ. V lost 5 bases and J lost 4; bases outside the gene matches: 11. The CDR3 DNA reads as TGTGCCAGCAGCCCCTCCAACCGGGACAGGGCCTATGGCTACACCTTC. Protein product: CASSPSNRDRAYGYTF.

CDR3 loop: CAGETVSGNDFYGYTF. As DNA, the CDR3 is TGTGCCGGGGAAACGGTTTCGGGGAATGACTTCTATGGCTACACCTTC. The V gene is TRBV21-1, the J gene TRBJ1-2. TRBV21-1 is deemed a pseudogene. The CDR3 sequence is 16 residues long.

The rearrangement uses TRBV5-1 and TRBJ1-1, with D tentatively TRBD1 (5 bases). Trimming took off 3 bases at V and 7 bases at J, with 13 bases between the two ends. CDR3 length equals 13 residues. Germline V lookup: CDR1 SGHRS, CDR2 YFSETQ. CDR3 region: CASSSSGDGEAFF. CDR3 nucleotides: TGCGCCAGCAGCTCTTCGGGGGATGGTGAAGCTTTCTTT.

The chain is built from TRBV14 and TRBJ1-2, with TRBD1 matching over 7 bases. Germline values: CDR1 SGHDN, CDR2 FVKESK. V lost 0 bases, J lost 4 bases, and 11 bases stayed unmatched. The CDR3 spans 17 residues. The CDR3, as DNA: TGTGCCAGCAGCCAAGATACGACAGGGCTAAGGACCTATGGCTACACCTTC. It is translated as CASSQDTTGLRTYGYTF.

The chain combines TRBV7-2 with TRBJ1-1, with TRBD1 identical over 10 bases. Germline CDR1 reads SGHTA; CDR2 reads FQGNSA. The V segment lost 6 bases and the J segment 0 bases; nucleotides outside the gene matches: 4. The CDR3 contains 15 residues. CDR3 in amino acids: CASRRQGALNTEAFF. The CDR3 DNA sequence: TGTGCCAGCAGAAGACAGGGGGCTTTGAACACTGAAGCTTTCTTT.

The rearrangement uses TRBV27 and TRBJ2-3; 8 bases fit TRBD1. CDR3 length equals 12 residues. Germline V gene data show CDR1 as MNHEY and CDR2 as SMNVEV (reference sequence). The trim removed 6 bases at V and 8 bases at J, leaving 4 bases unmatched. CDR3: CASRTGGATQYF. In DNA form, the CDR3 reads TGTGCCAGCAGAACAGGGGGTGCTACGCAGTATTTT.

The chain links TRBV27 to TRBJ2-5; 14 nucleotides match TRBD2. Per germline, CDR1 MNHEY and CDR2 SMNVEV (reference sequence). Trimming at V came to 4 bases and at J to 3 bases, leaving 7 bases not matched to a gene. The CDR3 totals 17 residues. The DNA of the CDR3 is TGTGCCAGCAGTTGGGACCCGACTAGCGGGAGGGAAGAGACCCAGTACTTC. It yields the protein CASSWDPTSGREETQYF.

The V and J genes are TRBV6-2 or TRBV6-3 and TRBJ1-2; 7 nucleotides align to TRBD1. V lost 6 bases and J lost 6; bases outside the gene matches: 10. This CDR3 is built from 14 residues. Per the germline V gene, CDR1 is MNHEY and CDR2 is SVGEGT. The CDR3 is CASSGTAYTNGYTF. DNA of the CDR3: TGTGCCAGCAGCGGGACAGCATATACCAATGGCTACACCTTC.

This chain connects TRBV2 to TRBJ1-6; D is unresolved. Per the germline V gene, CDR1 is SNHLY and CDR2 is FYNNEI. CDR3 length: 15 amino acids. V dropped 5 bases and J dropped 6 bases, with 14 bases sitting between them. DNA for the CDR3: TGTGCCAGCAGTAAGCTTTCGGGGAGTAATTCACCCCTCCACTTT. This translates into CASSKLSGSNSPLHF.

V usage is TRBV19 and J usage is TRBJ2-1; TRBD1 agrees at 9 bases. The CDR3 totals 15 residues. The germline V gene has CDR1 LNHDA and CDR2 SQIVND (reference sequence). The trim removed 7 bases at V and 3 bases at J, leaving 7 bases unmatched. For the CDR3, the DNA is TGTGCCAGTACCGTGGACAGGGGCAGCTACAATGAGCAGTTCTTC. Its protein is CASTVDRGSYNEQFF.

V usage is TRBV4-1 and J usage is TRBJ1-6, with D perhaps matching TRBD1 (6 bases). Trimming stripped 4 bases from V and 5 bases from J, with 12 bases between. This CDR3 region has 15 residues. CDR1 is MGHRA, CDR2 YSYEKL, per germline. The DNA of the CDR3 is TGCGCCAGCAGCCCCCGGGACATCGATAATTCACCCCTCCACTTT. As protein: CASSPRDIDNSPLHF.

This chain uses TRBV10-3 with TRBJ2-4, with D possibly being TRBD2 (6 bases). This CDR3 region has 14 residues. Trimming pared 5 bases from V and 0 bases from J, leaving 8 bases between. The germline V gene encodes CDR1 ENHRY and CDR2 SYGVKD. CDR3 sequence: CAISSGVAKNIQYF. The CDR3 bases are TGTGCCATCAGTTCGGGGGTAGCCAAAAACATTCAGTACTTC.

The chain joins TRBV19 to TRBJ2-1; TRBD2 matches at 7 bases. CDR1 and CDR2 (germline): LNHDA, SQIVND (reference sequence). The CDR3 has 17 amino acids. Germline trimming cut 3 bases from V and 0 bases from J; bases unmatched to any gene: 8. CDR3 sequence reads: CASSIFGGSHSYNEQFF. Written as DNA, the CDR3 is TGTGCCAGTAGTATTTTCGGCGGGAGCCACTCCTACAATGAGCAGTTCTTC.

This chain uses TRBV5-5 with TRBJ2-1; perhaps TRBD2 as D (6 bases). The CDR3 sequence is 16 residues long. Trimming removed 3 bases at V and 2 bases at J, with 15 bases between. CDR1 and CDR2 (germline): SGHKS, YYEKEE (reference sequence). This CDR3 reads CASSSRSGSPYNEQFF. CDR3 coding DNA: TGTGCCAGCAGCTCGAGAAGCGGGTCTCCCTACAATGAGCAGTTCTTC.

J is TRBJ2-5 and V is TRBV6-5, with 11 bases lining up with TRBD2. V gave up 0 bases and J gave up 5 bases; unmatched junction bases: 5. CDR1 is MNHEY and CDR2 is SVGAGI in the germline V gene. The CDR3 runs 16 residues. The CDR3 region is CASSYSSGGAEETQYF. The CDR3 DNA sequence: TGTGCCAGCAGTTACTCTAGCGGGGGGGCTGAGGAGACCCAGTACTTC.

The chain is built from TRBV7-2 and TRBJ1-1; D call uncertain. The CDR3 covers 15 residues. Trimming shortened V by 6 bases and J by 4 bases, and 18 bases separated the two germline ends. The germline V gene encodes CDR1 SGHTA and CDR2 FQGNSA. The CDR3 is CASRKGLVEGTEAFF. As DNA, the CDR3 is TGTGCCAGCAGAAAGGGCCTCGTGGAGGGCACTGAAGCTTTCTTT.

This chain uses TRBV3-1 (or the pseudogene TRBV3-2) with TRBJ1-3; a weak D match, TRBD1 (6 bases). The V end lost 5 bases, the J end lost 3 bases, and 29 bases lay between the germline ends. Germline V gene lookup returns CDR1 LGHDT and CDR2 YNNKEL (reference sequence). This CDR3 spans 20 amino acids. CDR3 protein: CASSETPGGAAAVGGNTIYF. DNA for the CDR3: TGTGCCAGCAGCGAAACCCCCGGGGGGGCCGCCGCCGTGGGTGGAAACACCATATATTTT.

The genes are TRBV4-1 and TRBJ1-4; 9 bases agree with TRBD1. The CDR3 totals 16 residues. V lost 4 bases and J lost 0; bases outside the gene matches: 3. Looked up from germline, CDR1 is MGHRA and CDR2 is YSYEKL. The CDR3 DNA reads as TGCGCCAGCAGCCCGGGACAGGGCTCAACTAATGAAAAACTGTTTTTT. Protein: CASSPGQGSTNEKLFF.

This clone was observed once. CDR3 nucleotide sequence: TGTGCCAGCGGGGGCAGGGGTGTACCACCCCTCCACTTT. Translation: CASGGRGVPPLHF. The chain links TRBV2 to TRBJ1-6; D is perhaps TRBD1 (6 bases). The CDR3 spans 13 residues. The V and J ends lost 8 bases and 11 bases respectively, with 16 bases between them. Germline V gene lookup returns CDR1 SNHLY and CDR2 FYNNEI.

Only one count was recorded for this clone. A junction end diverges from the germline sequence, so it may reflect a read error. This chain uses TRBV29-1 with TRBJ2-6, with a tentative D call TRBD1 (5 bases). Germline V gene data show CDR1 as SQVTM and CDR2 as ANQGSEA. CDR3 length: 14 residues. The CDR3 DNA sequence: TGCAGCGTTGGTGTAGGACCTGGGGCCAACGTGCTGACTTTC. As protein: CSVGVGPGANVLTF.